The 20 T cell receptor beta chains listed next were all sequenced from one sample in a study of T cells in Graves' hyperthyroidism and ophthalmopathy. The CDR3 regions of TCR beta were amplified from RNA transcripts. HTBI primers were used for first-round RT-PCR of the TCR CDR3. TCRdb called the multiplex PCR reads again in MiXCR, with one record for every CDR3 protein. There are hundreds of thousands of distinct CDR3 sequences in the sample; about 19% occur only once, and over 15% lies in the top ten. Sequencing was performed on blood. These receptors all come from a woman aged 50 to 65 with Graves' hyperthyroidism that later progressed to Graves' ophthalmopathy.

The V call is TRBV6-5, the J call TRBJ2-1; 12 bases map to TRBD2. The CDR3 covers 18 residues. V was clipped by 2 bases and J by 10 bases; unmatched bases: 15. Germline CDR1 is MNHEY and CDR2 is SVGAGI. The CDR3 region is CASSYRATLAGGPREQFF. CDR3 sequence (DNA): TGTGCCAGCAGTTACCGAGCCACGCTAGCGGGGGGGCCCAGGGAGCAGTTCTTC.

Many counts were recorded for this clonotype. The CDR3 loop is CASSYGGTGGTGELFF. The CDR3 coding sequence is TGTGCCAGCAGTTACGGCGGGACAGGGGGCACCGGGGAGCTGTTTTTT. The rearrangement uses TRBV6-2 or TRBV6-3 and TRBJ2-2; 11 positions agree with TRBD1. Germline V lookup: CDR1 MNHEY, CDR2 SVGEGT. This CDR3 spans 16 amino acids. The J segment lost 4 bases and the V segment lost 2 bases, leaving 3 bases of the junction unmatched.

This clonotype was seen many times. The J gene is TRBJ1-2, the V gene TRBV20-1; D gene unclear. V gave up 0 bases and J gave up 2 bases, with 13 bases separating them. Germline CDR1 and CDR2: DFQATT and SNEGSKA (reference sequence). This CDR3 comprises 15 residues. The CDR3 DNA sequence: TGCAGTGCTAGAGAATTGAGGCTGACCAACTATGGCTACACCTTC. Its protein product is CSARELRLTNYGYTF.

This chain connects TRBV7-9 to TRBJ1-6, with D possibly TRBD1 on 5 matching bases. This CDR3 is 16 amino acids long. CDR1 is SEHNR, CDR2 FQNEAQ, per germline (reference sequence). V shed 8 bases and J shed 0 bases, with 14 bases lying between them. CDR3 nucleotides: TGTGCCAGCCAACCGGGAAGGGGCTCCTATAATTCACCCCTCCACTTT. Protein product: CASQPGRGSYNSPLHF.

The chain combines TRBV5-1 with TRBJ2-7; perhaps TRBD1 as D (5 bases). The V and J ends lost 0 bases and 6 bases respectively, with 13 bases between them. The CDR3 has 14 residues. Germline V lookup: CDR1 SGHRS, CDR2 YFSETQ. The CDR3: CASSLEQAGREQYF. The CDR3 bases are TGCGCCAGCAGCTTGGAACAGGCCGGTCGCGAGCAGTACTTC.

This clonotype was recorded many times. The chain carries TRBV7-2 and TRBJ2-7; 10 nucleotides line up with TRBD1. The CDR3 is 15 residues long. V gave up 5 bases and J gave up 2 bases; unmatched junction bases: 6. CDR1 SGHTA and CDR2 FQGNSA come from the germline V gene. The CDR3 loop is CASSPRTGGTYEQYF. For the CDR3, the DNA is TGTGCCAGCAGCCCAAGGACAGGGGGAACCTACGAGCAGTACTTC.

To note about this clonotype: A much larger clone is a single base away; this may be a read error. The chain has TRBV20-1 and TRBJ2-5, with D unresolved. Per the germline V gene, CDR1 is DFQATT and CDR2 is SNEGSKA (reference sequence). The CDR3 has 13 amino acids. In DNA form, the CDR3 reads TGCAGTGCCTCGTTTTCCGAGGAAGAGACCAAGTACTTC. Its protein product is CSASFSEEETKYF.

The chain carries TRBV5-6 and TRBJ2-3; D is unresolved. Deletions cut 3 bases from V and 0 bases from J, with 8 bases between. The CDR3 contains 14 residues. Germline CDR1 reads SGHDT; CDR2 reads YYEEEE. CDR3 sequence reads: CASSSASSTDTQYF. CDR3 in DNA: TGTGCCAGCAGCTCAGCCAGTAGCACAGATACGCAGTATTTT.

This clonotype was seen at least ten times. The chain employs TRBV5-1 and TRBJ1-1; no clear D. The germline V gene has CDR1 SGHRS and CDR2 YFSETQ. Deletions cut 2 bases from V and 0 bases from J, with 11 bases between. CDR3 size: 15 residues. CDR3 in DNA: TGCGCCAGCAGCTTCGGAAGTGCAATGAACACTGAAGCTTTCTTT. It encodes CASSFGSAMNTEAFF. Looking up the rest from reference TRBV5-1 and TRBJ1-1 gives the full variable domain: KAGVTQTPRYLIKTRGQQVTLSCSPISGHRSVSWYQQTPGQGLQFLFEYFSETQRNKGNFPGRFSGRQFSNSRSEMNVSTLELGDSALYLCASSFGSAMNTEAFFGQGTRLTVV.

This clonotype was counted between two and nine times. The chain couples TRBV2 to TRBJ2-1; 9 nucleotides match TRBD2. The CDR3 covers 16 residues. Germline trimming cut 2 bases from V and 3 bases from J; bases unmatched to any gene: 5. Germline V gene data show CDR1 as SNHLY and CDR2 as FYNNEI. This CDR3 reads CASSEPSGGFYNEQFF. DNA of the CDR3: TGTGCCAGCAGTGAACCCAGCGGGGGGTTCTACAATGAGCAGTTCTTC.

Regarding this clonotype: With a much larger clone just one base away, this may be a read error. The V call is TRBV27, the J call TRBJ1-4; D is unclear. CDR1 is MNHEY, CDR2 SMNVEV, per germline (reference sequence). The CDR3 loop spans 13 amino acids. The chain's CDR3 is CASSLGFNERLFF. As DNA, the CDR3 is TGTGCCAGCAGTTTAGGGTTTAATGAAAGACTGTTTTTT.

This clonotype was seen a few times. This chain links TRBV27 with TRBJ2-2, with unresolved D. The CDR3 covers 13 residues. Germline CDR1 MNHEY, CDR2 SMNVEV (reference sequence). V lost 8 bases and J 4 bases, leaving 11 bases between the germline ends. The CDR3 sequence: CASGKMGTGELFF. The CDR3 coding sequence is TGTGCCAGCGGAAAAATGGGCACCGGGGAGCTGTTTTTT.

This clonotype was seen ten or more times. V and J are TRBV5-1 and TRBJ2-3; D uncertain. Trimming took off 5 bases at V and 0 bases at J, with 16 bases between the two ends. This CDR3 has 16 amino acids. Germline V gives CDR1 SGHRS, CDR2 YFSETQ. The CDR3: CASSSRVLRSTDTQYF. CDR3 sequence (DNA): TGCGCCAGCAGTAGCCGGGTCCTTCGAAGCACAGATACGCAGTATTTT.

This clonotype turned up a few times. The chain carries TRBV3-1 and TRBJ1-2, with D tentatively TRBD1 (5 bases). This CDR3 spans 14 amino acids. CDR1 and CDR2 (germline): LGHDT, YNNKEL (reference sequence). Trimming removed 6 bases from V and 7 bases from J, with 18 bases in between. For the CDR3, the DNA is TGTGCCAGCAGTTACGGGACGGAGGGTTTTGGCTACACCTTC. Translated: CASSYGTEGFGYTF.

For this clonotype: This clone may be a read error of a much larger clone one base away. CDR3 residues: CTSSQELIRGPLETQYF. The CDR3 nucleotides read TGTACCAGCAGCCAAGAGCTGATCAGGGGGCCTTTGGAGACCCAGTACTTC. The chain couples TRBV3-1 to TRBJ2-5; 8 nucleotides align to TRBD1. This CDR3 comprises 17 residues. Per the germline V gene, CDR1 is LGHDT and CDR2 is YNNKEL (reference sequence).

In its sample, this clonotype was seen many times. This chain joins TRBV3-1 and TRBJ1-1, with unresolved D. V lost 0 bases, J lost 0 bases, and 11 bases lay in between. This CDR3 region has 16 residues. Germline V CDR1 and CDR2: LGHDT, YNNKEL (reference sequence). The CDR3 DNA reads TGTGCCAGCAGCCAAGATAAGGCAAATATGAACACTGAAGCTTTCTTT. Translating gives CASSQDKANMNTEAFF.

As for this clonotype: This may come from a read error, since a much larger clone is one base off. V usage is TRBV7-2 and J usage is TRBJ2-5; D could derive from TRBD1 or TRBD2 (6 bases each). This CDR3 spans 12 amino acids. CDR1 is SGHTA and CDR2 is FQGNSA in the germline V gene. DNA for the CDR3: TGTGCCAGCGGGGGGCAGCAAGAGGCCCAGTACTTC. Its translation is CASGGQQEAQYF.

This clonotype was seen a handful of times. The chain couples TRBV15 to TRBJ2-5; D remains ambiguous. Germline CDR1 is LNHNV and CDR2 is YYDKDF (reference sequence). This CDR3 region has 17 residues. Deletions cut 0 bases from V and 1 base from J, with 15 bases between. The CDR3 reads CATSRDFRSAVQETQYF. The DNA for the CDR3 is TGTGCCACCAGCAGAGATTTTAGGAGCGCTGTCCAAGAGACCCAGTACTTC.

This clonotype was found a few times. The CDR3 coding sequence is TGTGCCAGCAGTTTCTCCGAGCCAAGCTGGGGAAACACCATATATTTT. Its translation is CASSFSEPSWGNTIYF. V is TRBV12-3 or TRBV12-4 and J is TRBJ1-3; D remains ambiguous. This CDR3 has 16 amino acids. With 3 bases removed from V and 4 bases from J, the gap between germline ends came to 16 bases.

The table lists this clonotype with a few counts. The genes are TRBV20-1 and TRBJ2-5; no clear D. The germline V gene encodes CDR1 DFQATT and CDR2 SNEGSKA (reference sequence). CDR3 size: 14 residues. The ends were cut back, 2 bases at V and 5 bases at J, with 15 bases in the middle. The CDR3 protein is CSARMGFYEETQYF. CDR3 sequence (DNA): TGCAGTGCTAGAATGGGGTTTTATGAGGAGACCCAGTACTTC.